This is a list of T cell receptor beta chains from one sample in a study of shared clonotypes between healthy human individuals. Here immunoSEQ multiplex PCR was the method, and the copy in TCRdb shows in-frame clones only, minus some. This sample yields approximately 2.5 million clones, of which 80% to 95% are seen a single time; 0.36% belongs to the top ten. Sequenced input: naive CD4+ T cells from PBMCs. These receptors were taken from a man younger than 35 in good health. Some clones in this sample may be carry-over from other donors' samples. CDR3s include the opening cysteine and the closing phenylalanine or tryptophan. Each record gives: V gene, clone size, D gene, J gene, CDR3 DNA, CDR3 protein. D genes are given only for firm matches. Size is omitted from some rows. Given values are once, few, many or a class for expanded clones.

TRBV14,-,TRBD2,TRBJ2-1,TGTGCCAGCAGCCATATCCTGGGACTAGCGGGTTCTAATGAGCAGTTCTTC,CASSHILGLAGSNEQFF
TRBV10-3,-,TRBD2,TRBJ2-1,TGTGCCATCAGTGAGGGTCGGCGGGAGGGCAATGAGCAGTTCTTC,CAISEGRREGNEQFF
TRBV19,-,-,TRBJ1-5,TGTGCCAGTAGTACCCCACAGTGGCGGCGAAGGAATCAGCCCCAGCATTTT,CASSTPQWRRRNQPQHF
TRBV6-6,-,TRBD1,TRBJ1-5,TGTGCCAGCAGTTACTTCGGACAGGGGCGAGGCCAGCCCCAGCATTTT,CASSYFGQGRGQPQHF
TRBV19,-,TRBD2,TRBJ2-1,TGTGCCAGTAGTACGCCCTTTCGACTAGCGGGAGGCGGGAATGAGCAGTTCTTC,CASSTPFRLAGGGNEQFF
TRBV19,-,TRBD1,TRBJ1-1,TGTGCCAGTAGTATAGAGAGACAGGGGGCCGAAGCTTTCTTT,CASSIERQGAEAFF
TRBV28,-,-,TRBJ1-1,TGTGCCAGCAGTGTCCGGGTGCTGCGTGCCACTGAAGCTTTCTTT,CASSVRVLRATEAFF
TRBV4-1,-,-,TRBJ1-5,TGCGCCAGCAGCCAAGAACAGGTTTGGGGCAATCAGCCCCAGCATTTT,CASSQEQVWGNQPQHF
TRBV9,-,-,TRBJ2-5,TGTGCCAGCAGCGTAGCTAGTGGAGCAGTTCCGGAGACCCAGTACTTC,CASSVASGAVPETQYF
TRBV2,-,-,TRBJ2-7,TGTGCGACCTTAACGAGCAGGGAGAGCGAGCAGTACTTC,CATLTSRESEQYF
TRBV5-1,-,TRBD1,TRBJ1-3,TGCGCCAGCAGCTGGCAGGGGGCGGGTGCTGGAAACACCATATATTTT,CASSWQGAGAGNTIYF
TRBV4-2,-,TRBD2,TRBJ2-2,TGTGCCAGCAGGCTAGGCCTAGCGGATACCGGGGAGCTGTTTTTT,CASRLGLADTGELFF
TRBV28,-,-,TRBJ1-1,TGTGCCAGCAGTTTATACGGGTCCTCGGGAGTAGGGACTGAAGCTTTCTTT,CASSLYGSSGVGTEAFF
TRBV9,-,TRBD2,TRBJ2-1,TGTGCCAGCAGTCTTGGACTAGCGGGGTACAATGAGCAGTTCTTC,CASSLGLAGYNEQFF
TRBV6-6,-,TRBD1,TRBJ1-2,TGTGCCAGCAAATCGAGCGACAGGGAAAGACGTGGCTACACCTTC,CASKSSDRERRGYTF
TRBV27,once,TRBD1,TRBJ1-2,TGTGCCAGCAGTGTGACAGGGAGCTATGGCTACACCTTC,CASSVTGSYGYTF
TRBV6-6,-,TRBD2,TRBJ2-7,TGTGCCAGCAGTTACGGGCTAGCGGGGGTAGGCGAGCAGTACTTC,CASSYGLAGVGEQYF
TRBV28,-,-,TRBJ2-7,TGTGCCAGCGCTCAGGAATCCTACGAGCAGTACTTC,CASAQESYEQYF
TRBV5-1,-,TRBD2,TRBJ2-7,TGCGCCAGCAGCCTGGGACTAGCGGAGTCCTACGAGCAGTACTTC,CASSLGLAESYEQYF
TRBV19,-,-,TRBJ1-1,TGTGCCATCCGCAGACAGGAGAACACTGAAGCTTTCTTT,CAIRRQENTEAFF
TRBV2,-,-,TRBJ2-5,TGTGCCAGCAGTGGCGGTGAGACCCAGTACTTC,CASSGGETQYF
TRBV6-5,-,-,TRBJ1-1,TGTGCCAGCTCATACCGGGACGGGAACACTGAAGCTTTCTTT,CASSYRDGNTEAFF
TRBV7-3,-,TRBD2,TRBJ2-1,TGTGCCAGCAGCTTAGCCGGACTAGCTCTTAATGAGCAGTTCTTC,CASSLAGLALNEQFF
TRBV27,once,-,TRBJ1-2,TGTGCCAGCAGTTTCGACGGTGGTAATGGCTACACCTTC,CASSFDGGNGYTF
TRBV15,-,-,TRBJ2-7,TGTGCCACCAGCAGAGGACTAGGCGGGGTCTACGAGCAGTACTTC,CATSRGLGGVYEQYF
TRBV27,-,-,TRBJ2-3,TGTGCCAGCAGTCAGGGGGGGGTGGATACGCAGTATTTT,CASSQGGVDTQYF
TRBV2,-,TRBD2,TRBJ2-3,TGTGCCAGCAGTTCAGCGGGAGTGGTAGATACGCAGTATTTT,CASSSAGVVDTQYF
TRBV5-1,-,-,TRBJ2-1,TGCGCCAGCAGCTTGAGTAGGCAGGGAAGAGACAATGAGCAGTTCTTC,CASSLSRQGRDNEQFF
TRBV7-2,once,-,TRBJ2-1,TGTGCCAGCAGCTTAGTAGGACTGGAGCAGTTCTTC,CASSLVGLEQFF
TRBV7-9,-,-,TRBJ1-1,TGTGCCAGCAGCTTATCGTCAGAGAACACTGAAGCTTTCTTT,CASSLSSENTEAFF
TRBV19,-,TRBD1,TRBJ1-1,TGTGCCAGTAGCGACCCACCCGCTGGGACAGGGAACACTGAAGCTTTCTTT,CASSDPPAGTGNTEAFF
TRBV5-1,-,TRBD2,TRBJ2-3,TGCGCCAGCAGCTTGGTATTAGCGGGAGAAGATACGCAGTATTTT,CASSLVLAGEDTQYF
TRBV7-9,-,-,TRBJ2-1,TGTGCCAGCAGCAAGATGGGACGGGAAGACCATGAGCAGTTCTTC,CASSKMGREDHEQFF
TRBV15,-,-,TRBJ2-7,TGTGCCACCAGCAGAGATGGAGGCGAGCAGTACTTC,CATSRDGGEQYF
TRBV28,-,TRBD2,TRBJ2-3,TGTGCCAGCAGTAGACAGACTAGCGGGACTAGCACAGATACGCAGTATTTT,CASSRQTSGTSTDTQYF
TRBV9,-,-,TRBJ1-1,TGTGCCAGCAGCGTAAATCAAGGCACTGAAGCTTTCTTT,CASSVNQGTEAFF
TRBV19,-,TRBD2,TRBJ2-2,TGTGCCAGTAGTCGGGGGGAGCTTAACACCGGGGAGCTGTTTTTT,CASSRGELNTGELFF
TRBV14,once,-,TRBJ2-1,TGTGCCAGCAGCCAAGCATGGGCCGATGAGCAGTTCTTC,CASSQAWADEQFF
TRBV6-1,-,TRBD1,TRBJ2-1,TGTGCCAGCAGTGTCTCAGGGGGTCGCGTTAAGCAGTTCTTC,CASSVSGGRVKQFF
TRBV10-3,once,-,TRBJ2-3,TGTGCCATCAGGGACGCTTCGACAGATACGCAGTATTTT,CAIRDASTDTQYF
TRBV4-1,-,-,TRBJ2-2,TGCGCCAGCAGCCAACCGGGAGTCACCGGGGAGCTGTTTTTT,CASSQPGVTGELFF
TRBV7-9,once,-,TRBJ1-2,TGTGCCAGCAGCCCGGGCACCGCCTATGGCTACACCTTC,CASSPGTAYGYTF
TRBV5-8,-,-,TRBJ2-5,TGTGCCAGCAGCCGGTCCGGCCCAGAGACCCAGTACTTC,CASSRSGPETQYF
TRBV14,-,TRBD2,TRBJ2-7,TGTGCCAGCAGCCGACTAGCGGGGTCCTCCTACGAGCAGTACTTC,CASSRLAGSSYEQYF
TRBV29-1,-,-,TRBJ1-3,TGCAGCGTTACAGCCTACTCTGGAAACACCATATATTTT,CSVTAYSGNTIYF